This T cell receptor beta chain was retrieved from a study of blood T cell repertoires in COVID-19. CDR1 and CDR2 (germline): KGHSH, LQKENI. V was shortened by 2 bases and J by 0 bases, with 11 bases between the two germline ends. This CDR3 is built from 15 residues. Study processing details: Estimated nucleated cell counts came from reference gene primer amplification. Sequencing used immunoSEQ multiplex PCR; TCRdb keeps in-frame clones, though not all of them. V and J calls and clone size are copied from that table; D and trimming were computed from the DNA. The data hold about 71,000 clones, with approximately 85% observed a single time.

Sequenced: peripheral blood. The chain recombines TRBV18 with TRBJ2-7, with a weak D call TRBD1 (5 bases). The clonotype was recovered from a man older than 75 with acute or convalescent COVID-19. In DNA form, the CDR3 reads TGTGCCAGCTCACCAACAGGAAAGAGCTCCTACGAGCAGTACTTC. Translated, it gives CASSPTGKSSYEQYF.